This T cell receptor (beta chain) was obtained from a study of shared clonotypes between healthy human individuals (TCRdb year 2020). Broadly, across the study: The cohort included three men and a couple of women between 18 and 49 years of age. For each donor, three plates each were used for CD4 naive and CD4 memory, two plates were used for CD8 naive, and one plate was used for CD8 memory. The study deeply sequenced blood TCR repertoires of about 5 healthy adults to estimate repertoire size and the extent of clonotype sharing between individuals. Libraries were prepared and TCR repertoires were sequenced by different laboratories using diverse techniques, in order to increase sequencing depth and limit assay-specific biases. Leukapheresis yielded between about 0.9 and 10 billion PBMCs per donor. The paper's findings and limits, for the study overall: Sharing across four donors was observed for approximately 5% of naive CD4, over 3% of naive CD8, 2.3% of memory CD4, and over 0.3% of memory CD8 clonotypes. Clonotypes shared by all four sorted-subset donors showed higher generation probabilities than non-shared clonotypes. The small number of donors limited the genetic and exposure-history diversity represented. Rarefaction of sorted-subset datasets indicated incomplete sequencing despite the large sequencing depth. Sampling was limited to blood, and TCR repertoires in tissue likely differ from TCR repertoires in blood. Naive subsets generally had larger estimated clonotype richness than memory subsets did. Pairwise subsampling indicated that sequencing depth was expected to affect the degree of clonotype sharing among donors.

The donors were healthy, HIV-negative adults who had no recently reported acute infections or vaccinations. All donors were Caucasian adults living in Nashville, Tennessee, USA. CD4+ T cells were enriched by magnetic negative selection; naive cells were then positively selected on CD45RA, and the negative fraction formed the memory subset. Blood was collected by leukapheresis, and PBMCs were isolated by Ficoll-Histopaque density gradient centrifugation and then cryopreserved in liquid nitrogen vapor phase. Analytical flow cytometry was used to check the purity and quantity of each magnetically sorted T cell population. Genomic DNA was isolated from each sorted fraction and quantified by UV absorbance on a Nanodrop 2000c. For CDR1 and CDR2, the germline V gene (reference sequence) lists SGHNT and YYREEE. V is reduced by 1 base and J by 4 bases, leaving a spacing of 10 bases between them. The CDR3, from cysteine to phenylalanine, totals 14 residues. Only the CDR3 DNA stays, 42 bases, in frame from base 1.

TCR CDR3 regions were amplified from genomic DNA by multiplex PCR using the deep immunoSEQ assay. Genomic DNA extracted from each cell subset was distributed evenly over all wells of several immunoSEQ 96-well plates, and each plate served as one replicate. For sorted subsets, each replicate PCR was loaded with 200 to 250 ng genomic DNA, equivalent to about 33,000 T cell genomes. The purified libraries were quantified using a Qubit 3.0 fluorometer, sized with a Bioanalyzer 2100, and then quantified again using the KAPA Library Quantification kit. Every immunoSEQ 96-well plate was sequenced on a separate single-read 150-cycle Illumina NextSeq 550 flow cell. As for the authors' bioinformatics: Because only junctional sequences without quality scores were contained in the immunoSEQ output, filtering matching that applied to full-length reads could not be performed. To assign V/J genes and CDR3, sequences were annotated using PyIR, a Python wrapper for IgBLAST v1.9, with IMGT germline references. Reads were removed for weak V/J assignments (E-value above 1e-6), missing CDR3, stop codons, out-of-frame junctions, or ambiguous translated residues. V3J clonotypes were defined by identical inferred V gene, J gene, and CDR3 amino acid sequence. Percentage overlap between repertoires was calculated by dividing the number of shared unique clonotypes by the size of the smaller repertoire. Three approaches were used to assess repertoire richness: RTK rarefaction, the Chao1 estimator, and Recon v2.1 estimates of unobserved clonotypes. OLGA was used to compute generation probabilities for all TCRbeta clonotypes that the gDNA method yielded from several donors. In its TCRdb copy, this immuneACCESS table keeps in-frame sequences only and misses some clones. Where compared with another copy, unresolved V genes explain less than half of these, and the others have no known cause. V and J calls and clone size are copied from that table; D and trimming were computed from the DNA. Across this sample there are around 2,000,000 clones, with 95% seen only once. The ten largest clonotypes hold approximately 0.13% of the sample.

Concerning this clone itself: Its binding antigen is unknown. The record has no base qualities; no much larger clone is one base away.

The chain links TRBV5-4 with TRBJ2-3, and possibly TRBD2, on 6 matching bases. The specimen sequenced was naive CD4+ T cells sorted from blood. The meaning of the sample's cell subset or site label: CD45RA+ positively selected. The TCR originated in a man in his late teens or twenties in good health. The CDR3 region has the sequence CASSLKREPDTQYF. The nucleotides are TGTGCCAGCAGCTTGAAACGGGAGCCAGATACGCAGTATTTT.